This entry lists 15 T cell receptor beta chains sequenced from one sample in a study of T cells after yellow fever vaccination. Each CDR3 protein is one row after TCRdb ran MiXCR on the 5' RACE reads. The repertoire consists of over 250,000 distinct CDR3 sequences, with 4.1% occurring once and the leading ten covering under 30%. The input for sequencing was PBMCs, taken 5 days after the yellow fever booster vaccination. The receptors shown here come from a man aged 18 to 30 who received the YFV17D yellow fever vaccine.

The chain couples TRBV7-9 to TRBJ1-1, with TRBD1 as a possible D gene (6 bases). Trimming cost V 7 bases and J 4 bases, with 16 bases left between them. CDR1 is SEHNR and CDR2 is FQNEAQ in the germline V gene (reference sequence). CDR3 size: 14 residues. The CDR3 loop is CASTSRWGATEAFF. CDR3 in DNA: TGTGCCAGCACCTCACGGTGGGGGGCCACTGAAGCTTTCTTT.

This clonotype was seen a few times. The chain combines TRBV9 with TRBJ2-7; D may be TRBD1 (5 bases). From germline, CDR1 is SGDLS and CDR2 YYNGEE. This CDR3 is built from 14 residues. The V end was cut by 3 bases, the J end by 2 bases, with 12 bases between. CDR3 sequence reads: CASSDYDSAYEQYF. The CDR3 DNA reads as TGTGCCAGCAGCGACTACGACAGCGCCTACGAGCAGTACTTC.

This clonotype was seen at least ten times. The chain uses TRBV2 and TRBJ1-2; D ambiguous. The CDR3 has 14 residues. Looked up from germline, CDR1 is SNHLY and CDR2 is FYNNEI. V was pared by 7 bases and J by 5 bases, with 17 bases between. CDR3 residues: CASKTKMGIYGYTF. The CDR3 bases are TGTGCCAGCAAAACCAAAATGGGCATATATGGCTACACCTTC.

This chain connects TRBV5-5 to TRBJ1-6, with D hard to call. This CDR3 comprises 15 residues. The ends were cut back, 1 base at V and 9 bases at J, with 14 bases in the middle. Germline assignment: CDR1 SGHKS and CDR2 YYEKEE (reference sequence). The CDR3 spells CASSLTRDRVSPLHF. The DNA of the CDR3 is TGTGCCAGCAGCTTGACCCGCGATAGGGTTTCACCCCTCCACTTT.

CDR3: CASSYSTAAPHYGYTF. The CDR3 DNA reads TGTGCCAGCAGTTACTCGACGGCAGCGCCGCACTATGGCTACACCTTC. This chain links TRBV6-5 with TRBJ1-2; D gene ambiguous. V lost 0 bases and J 3 bases, leaving 14 bases between the germline ends. The CDR3 sequence is 16 residues long. The germline gives CDR1 MNHEY, CDR2 SVGAGI.

Only a few counts were recorded for this clonotype. The chain carries TRBV5-4 and TRBJ2-2, with 8 bases aligning to TRBD1. Unmatched junction bases numbered 7, after V lost 6 bases and J lost 3 bases. This CDR3 spans 15 amino acids. Germline-derived CDR1 and CDR2 are SGHNT and YYREEE (reference sequence). CDR3 in amino acids: CASTPGDRYTGELFF. DNA for the CDR3: TGTGCCAGCACCCCGGGGGACAGGTACACCGGGGAGCTGTTTTTT.

The genes are TRBV5-6 and TRBJ1-5; a weak D match, TRBD1 (5 bases). Trimming took 1 base from V and 3 from J, leaving 8 bases between them. CDR1 is SGHDT, CDR2 YYEEEE, per germline. The CDR3 runs 14 residues. The CDR3 is CASSLQTANQPQHF. Written as DNA, the CDR3 is TGTGCCAGCAGCTTGCAGACAGCCAATCAGCCCCAGCATTTT.

The chain employs TRBV11-2 and TRBJ2-5; D is possibly TRBD1 (5 bases). From germline, CDR1 is SGHAT and CDR2 FQNNGV. The CDR3 runs 15 residues. Trimming stripped 4 bases from V and 1 base from J, with 13 bases between. The CDR3 DNA reads TGTGCCAGCAGCTCGACAGAGTCAGGCCAAGAGACCCAGTACTTC. Encoded protein: CASSSTESGQETQYF.

This clonotype was observed at least ten times. This chain joins TRBV3-1 and TRBJ2-1; D not certain. Trimming took 0 bases from V and 3 from J, leaving 9 bases between them. The CDR3 spans 15 residues. The germline CDR1 and CDR2 sequences are LGHDT and YNNKEL (reference sequence). In DNA form, the CDR3 reads TGTGCCAGCAGCCAAGATTCCCCAGTCTACAATGAGCAGTTCTTC. It translates to CASSQDSPVYNEQFF.

The V call is TRBV12-5, the J call TRBJ2-2, with D possibly being TRBD2 (6 bases). Germline loops: CDR1 LGHNT, CDR2 FRNRAP. CDR3 length equals 18 residues. The germline V and J ends were trimmed by 0 bases and 2 bases, with 16 bases remaining between them. CDR3 coding DNA: TGTGCTAGTGGTTTGGTAGTTCTAGCGATGGTCAACACCGGGGAGCTGTTTTTT. It specifies CASGLVVLAMVNTGELFF.

This rearrangement joins TRBV3-1 to TRBJ2-3; 10 bases match TRBD2. The trim removed 3 bases at V and 3 bases at J, leaving 3 bases unmatched. The germline V gene encodes CDR1 LGHDT and CDR2 YNNKEL (reference sequence). The CDR3 spans 15 residues. The CDR3 coding sequence is TGTGCCAGCAGCCAGGCTAGCGGGGGTACAGATACGCAGTATTTT. It codes for CASSQASGGTDTQYF.

Many counts were recorded for this clonotype. The rearrangement uses TRBV6-2 or TRBV6-3 and TRBJ2-1, with 8 bases aligning to TRBD2. The CDR3 is made up of 14 amino acids. Germline V gene sequence: CDR1 MNHEY, CDR2 SVGEGT. The junction had 10 bases not matched to a gene; V was cut back by 5 bases and J by 10 bases. CDR3: CASSPGLAAGEQFF. CDR3 DNA sequence: TGTGCCAGCAGTCCCGGACTAGCAGCAGGAGAGCAGTTCTTC.

This clonotype has a count of ten or more. The genes are TRBV5-1 and TRBJ2-5, with D perhaps TRBD1 (5 bases). Germline-derived CDR1 and CDR2 are SGHRS and YFSETQ. The CDR3 consists of 12 residues. Trimming stripped 4 bases from V and 7 bases from J, with 11 bases between. For the CDR3, the DNA is TGCGCCAGCAGCCCAGGGTTGGGGACCCAGTACTTC. Translating it yields CASSPGLGTQYF.

A few counts support this clonotype. Here the CDR3 DNA reads TGCGCCAGCAGCAAAGACGGCTCTAACTATGGCTACACCTTC. It encodes CASSKDGSNYGYTF. This sequence joins TRBV5-1 and TRBJ1-2, with D unclear. The germline CDR1 and CDR2 sequences are SGHRS and YFSETQ. V was cut by 4 bases and J by 0 bases, with 10 bases left in between. This CDR3 has 14 amino acids.

This clonotype turned up a few times. CDR3 DNA: TGTGCCAGCAGTACCTCTTTCGGGGGCACAGATACGCAGTATTTT. Amino acid sequence: CASSTSFGGTDTQYF. The rearrangement uses TRBV6-5 and TRBJ2-3, with D perhaps TRBD2 (5 bases). The CDR3 totals 15 residues. CDR1 MNHEY and CDR2 SVGAGI come from the germline V gene. V lost 5 bases to trimming and J lost 1 base, with 13 bases between them.